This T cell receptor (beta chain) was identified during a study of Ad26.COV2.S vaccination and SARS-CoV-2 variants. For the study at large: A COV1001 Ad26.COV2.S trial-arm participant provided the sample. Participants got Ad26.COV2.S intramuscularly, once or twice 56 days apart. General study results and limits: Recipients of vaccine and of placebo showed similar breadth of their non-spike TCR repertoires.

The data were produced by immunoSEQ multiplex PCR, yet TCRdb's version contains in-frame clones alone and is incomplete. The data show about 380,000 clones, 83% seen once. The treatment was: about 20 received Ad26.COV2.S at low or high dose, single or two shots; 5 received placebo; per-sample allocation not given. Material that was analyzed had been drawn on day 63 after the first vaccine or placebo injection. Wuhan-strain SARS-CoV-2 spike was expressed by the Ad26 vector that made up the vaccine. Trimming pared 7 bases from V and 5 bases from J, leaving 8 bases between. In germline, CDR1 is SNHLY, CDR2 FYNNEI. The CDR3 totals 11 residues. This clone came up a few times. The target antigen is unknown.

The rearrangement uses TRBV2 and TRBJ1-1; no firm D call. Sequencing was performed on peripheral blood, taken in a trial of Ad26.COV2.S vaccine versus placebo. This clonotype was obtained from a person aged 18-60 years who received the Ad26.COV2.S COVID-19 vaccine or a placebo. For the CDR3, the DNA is TGTGCCAGCAAGCGACTGACTGAAGCTTTCTTT. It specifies CASKRLTEAFF. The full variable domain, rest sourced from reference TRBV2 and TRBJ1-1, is EPEVTQTPSHQVTQMGQEVILRCVPISNHLYFYWYRQILGQKVEFLVSFYNNEISEKSEIFDDQFSVERPDGSNFTLKIRSTKLEDSAMYFCASKRLTEAFFGQGTRLTVV.